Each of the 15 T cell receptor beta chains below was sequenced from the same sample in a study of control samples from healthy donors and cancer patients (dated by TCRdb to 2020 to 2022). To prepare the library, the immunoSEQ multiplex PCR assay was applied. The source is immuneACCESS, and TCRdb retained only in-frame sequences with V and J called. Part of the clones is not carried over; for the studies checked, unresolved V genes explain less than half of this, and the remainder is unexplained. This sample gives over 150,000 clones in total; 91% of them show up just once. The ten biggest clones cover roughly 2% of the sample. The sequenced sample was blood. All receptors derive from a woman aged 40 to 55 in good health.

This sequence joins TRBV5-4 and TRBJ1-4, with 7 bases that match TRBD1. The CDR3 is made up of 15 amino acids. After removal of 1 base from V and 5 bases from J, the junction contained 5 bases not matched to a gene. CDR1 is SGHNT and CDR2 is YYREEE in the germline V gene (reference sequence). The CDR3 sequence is CASSLKGQSNEKLFF. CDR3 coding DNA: TGTGCCAGCAGCTTGAAGGGACAGTCAAATGAAAAACTGTTTTTT.

CDR3 nucleotide sequence: TGCGCCAGCAGCCTCCCGGGAGGGGGTGGGGATACGCAGTATTTT. Amino acid sequence: CASSLPGGGGDTQYF. This sequence joins TRBV4-1 and TRBJ2-3; 8 nucleotides agree with TRBD2. This CDR3 is built from 15 residues. Germline V lookup: CDR1 MGHRA, CDR2 YSYEKL. The J segment lost 6 bases and the V segment lost 4 bases, leaving 9 bases of the junction unmatched.

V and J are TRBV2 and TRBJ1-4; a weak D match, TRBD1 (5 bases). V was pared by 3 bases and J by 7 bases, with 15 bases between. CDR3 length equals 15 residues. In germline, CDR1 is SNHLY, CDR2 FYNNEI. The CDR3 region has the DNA TGTGCCAGCAGTGATCGCGTTAGGGGCGGTGAAAAACTGTTTTTT. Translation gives CASSDRVRGGEKLFF.

In DNA, the CDR3 is TGTGCCAGCAGTGAAGTCCTAGCCTCGGAGTCGGGCTACACCTTC. Amino acid sequence: CASSEVLASESGYTF. The J gene is TRBJ1-2, the V gene TRBV6-1; no clear D gene. V was trimmed by 1 base and J by 8 bases, leaving 17 bases between them. This CDR3 contains 15 residues. Germline assignment: CDR1 MNHNS and CDR2 SASEGT.

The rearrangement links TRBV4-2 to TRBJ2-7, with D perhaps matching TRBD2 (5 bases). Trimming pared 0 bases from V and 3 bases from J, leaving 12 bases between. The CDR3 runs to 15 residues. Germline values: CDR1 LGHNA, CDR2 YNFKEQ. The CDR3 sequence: CASSQEARGFYEQYF. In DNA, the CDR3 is TGTGCCAGCAGCCAAGAGGCCCGCGGGTTCTACGAGCAGTACTTC.

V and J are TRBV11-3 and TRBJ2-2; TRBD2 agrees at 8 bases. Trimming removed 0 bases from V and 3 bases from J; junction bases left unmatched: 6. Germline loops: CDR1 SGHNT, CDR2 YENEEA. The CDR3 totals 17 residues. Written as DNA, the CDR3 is TGTGCCAGCAGCTTAGAGCCCGCTAGCGGGTACACCGGGGAGCTGTTTTTT. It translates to CASSLEPASGYTGELFF.

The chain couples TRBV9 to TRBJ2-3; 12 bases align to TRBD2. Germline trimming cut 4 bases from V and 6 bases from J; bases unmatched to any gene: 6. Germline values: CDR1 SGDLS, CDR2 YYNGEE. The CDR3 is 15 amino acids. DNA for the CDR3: TGTGCCAGCAGCCTTTCTAGCGGGGGGGTGGATACGCAGTATTTT. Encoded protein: CASSLSSGGVDTQYF.

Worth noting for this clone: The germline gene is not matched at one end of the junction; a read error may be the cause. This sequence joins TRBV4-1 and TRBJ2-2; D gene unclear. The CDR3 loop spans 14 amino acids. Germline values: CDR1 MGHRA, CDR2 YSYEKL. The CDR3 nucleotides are TGCGCCAGCAGCCAAGGCCAGAACGCCGGGGAGCTGTTTTTT. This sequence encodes CASSQGQNAGELFF.

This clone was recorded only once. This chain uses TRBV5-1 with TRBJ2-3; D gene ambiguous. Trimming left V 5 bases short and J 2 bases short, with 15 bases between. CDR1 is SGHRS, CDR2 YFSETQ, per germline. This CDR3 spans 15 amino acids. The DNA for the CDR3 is TGCGCCAGCAGTTCCTCTCTCACACACACAGATACGCAGTATTTT. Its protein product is CASSSSLTHTDTQYF.

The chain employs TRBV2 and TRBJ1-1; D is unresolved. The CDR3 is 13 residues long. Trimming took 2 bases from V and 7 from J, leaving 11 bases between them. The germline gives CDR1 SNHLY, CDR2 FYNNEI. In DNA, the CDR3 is TGTGCCAGCAGTGAAAGACGAGGGCTTGAAGCTTTCTTT. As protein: CASSERRGLEAFF.

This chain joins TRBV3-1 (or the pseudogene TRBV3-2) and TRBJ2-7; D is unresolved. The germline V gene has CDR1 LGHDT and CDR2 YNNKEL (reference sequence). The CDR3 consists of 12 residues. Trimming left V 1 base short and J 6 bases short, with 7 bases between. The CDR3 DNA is TGTGCCAGCAGCCAAGCCGCTGCCGAGCAGTACTTC. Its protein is CASSQAAAEQYF.

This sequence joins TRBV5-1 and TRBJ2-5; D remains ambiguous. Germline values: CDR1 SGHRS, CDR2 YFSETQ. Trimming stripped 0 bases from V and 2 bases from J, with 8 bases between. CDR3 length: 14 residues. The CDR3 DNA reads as TGCGCCAGCAGCTTGGCAGGAACTCAAGAGACCCAGTACTTC. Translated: CASSLAGTQETQYF.

The CDR3 nucleotides read TGTGCCAGCAGCGCGAACACCGGGGAGCTGTTTTTT. It encodes CASSANTGELFF. The chain has TRBV9 and TRBJ2-2; D not resolved. V lost 3 bases to trimming and J lost 0 bases, with 0 bases between them. This CDR3 is built from 12 residues. The germline V gene has CDR1 SGDLS and CDR2 YYNGEE.

DNA for the CDR3: TGTGCCAGCAGCTTAAAACAGGGCATCTATGGCTACACCTTC. Its translation: CASSLKQGIYGYTF. The chain joins TRBV11-2 to TRBJ1-2, with D perhaps matching TRBD1 (6 bases). Germline V gives CDR1 SGHAT, CDR2 FQNNGV. This CDR3 spans 14 amino acids. Trimming took 2 bases from V and 4 from J, leaving 11 bases between them.

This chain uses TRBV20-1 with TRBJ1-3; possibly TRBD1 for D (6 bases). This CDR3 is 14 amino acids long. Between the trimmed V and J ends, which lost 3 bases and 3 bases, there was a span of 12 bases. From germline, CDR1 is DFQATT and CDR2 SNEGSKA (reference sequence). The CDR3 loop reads CSASKQGSGNTIYF. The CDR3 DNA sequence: TGCAGTGCTAGTAAACAGGGAAGTGGAAACACCATATATTTT.